The entry below describes one T cell receptor (beta chain). The antigen remains undetermined. Assay runs were performed at deep level. Produced via immunoSEQ multiplex PCR; TCRdb's table is partial and in-frame only. Of 2 million to 3 million clones listed, more than 80% are singletons. These data are taken from a study of shared clonotypes between healthy human individuals. Study-wide context: The study enrolled a couple of women and three men aged 18 to 49. Three plates each covered CD4 naive and memory; CD8 naive two, CD8 memory one. Points from the study as a whole: Sequencing depth was a factor that was expected to affect clonotype sharing among donors.

There are 15 residues in the CDR3. V was clipped by 6 bases and J by 2 bases, with 14 bases between them. Per germline, CDR1 MNHNS and CDR2 SASEGT. The chain links TRBV6-1 to TRBJ2-1; the D is unclear. Sequences were obtained from naive CD4+ T cells sorted from blood. As for subset: CD45RA+ positively selected. The sequence derives from a man between 18 and 35 years old in good health. The CDR3 region is CASRYTGPAYNEQFF. CDR3 nucleotides: TGTGCCAGCAGATACACCGGTCCCGCCTACAATGAGCAGTTCTTC.